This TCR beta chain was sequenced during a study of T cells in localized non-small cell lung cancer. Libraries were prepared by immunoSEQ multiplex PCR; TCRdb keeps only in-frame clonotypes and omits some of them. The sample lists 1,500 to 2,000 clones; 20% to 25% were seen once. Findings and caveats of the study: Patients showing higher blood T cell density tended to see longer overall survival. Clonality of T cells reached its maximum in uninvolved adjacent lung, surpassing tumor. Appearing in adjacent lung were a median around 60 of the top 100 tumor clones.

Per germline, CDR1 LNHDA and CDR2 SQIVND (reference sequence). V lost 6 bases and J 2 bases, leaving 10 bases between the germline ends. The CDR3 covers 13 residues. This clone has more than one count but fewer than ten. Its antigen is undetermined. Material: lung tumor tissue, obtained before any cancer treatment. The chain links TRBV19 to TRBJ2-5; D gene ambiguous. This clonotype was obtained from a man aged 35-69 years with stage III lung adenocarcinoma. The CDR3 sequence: CASRNLLQETQYF. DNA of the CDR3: TGTGCCAGTAGGAATCTTCTACAAGAGACCCAGTACTTC.